The TCR beta chain described here comes from a study of Graves' ophthalmopathy and Graves' hyperthyroidism. Study at large: Untreated patients at initial diagnosis provided peripheral blood.

RNA transcripts served as template for amplifying TCR beta CDR3 sequences. The first round was an RT-PCR with HTBI primers, and the second round was a multiplex PCR. TCRdb itself ran the multiplex PCR reads through MiXCR, one entry per CDR3 protein. Of 450,000 or so distinct CDR3 sequences in the sample, around 15% were seen once. This clonotype was observed many times. Researchers turned away patients with other autoimmune diseases, uncontrolled infections, pregnancy or lactation. The V end was cut by 4 bases, the J end by 4 bases, with 12 bases between. The CDR3 spans 14 residues. Germline CDR1 and CDR2: KGHDR and SFDVKD.

The material sequenced was blood. The V gene is TRBV24-1, the J gene TRBJ1-2; maybe TRBD1 (6 bases). The receptor was isolated from a woman aged 30 to 39 with Graves' ophthalmopathy. Written as DNA, the CDR3 is TGTGCCACCAGTGACGGTGGCAGGGGCTATGGCTACACCTTC. This encodes CATSDGGRGYGYTF.